This is a list of T cell receptor beta chains from one sample in a study of cytomegalovirus exposure and HLA in healthy donors. Produced via immunoSEQ multiplex PCR; TCRdb's table is partial and in-frame only. The sample lists about 120,000 clones; about 62% were seen once. Sequencing was performed on PBMCs. The source is a woman between 40 and 55 years old in good health and CMV-seropositive. CDR3s include the opening cysteine and the closing phenylalanine or tryptophan. A D gene is named only where the DNA matches it firmly. Expanded clones are given a class, and other clones once, few, many or no size at all.

few	TRBV5-5	TRBJ1-6	TRBD1	CASSGGTGGSYNSPLHF	TGTGCCAGCAGCGGGGGGACAGGGGGCTCCTATAATTCACCCCTCCACTTT
few	TRBV7-9	TRBJ1-2	TRBD1	CASSRGTGGNAGGYTF	TGTGCCAGCAGCCGTGGGACAGGGGGCAACGCCGGTGGCTACACCTTC
once	TRBV29-1	TRBJ2-5	TRBD2	CSVDPAGGQETQYF	TGCAGCGTTGATCCAGCGGGAGGACAAGAGACCCAGTACTTC
NA	TRBV27	TRBJ2-7	TRBD1	CASSFGDRGSYEQYF	TGTGCCAGCAGTTTCGGCGACAGGGGATCATACGAGCAGTACTTC
NA	TRBV14	TRBJ1-4	NA	CASSQAPGGSPWEKLFF	TGTGCCAGCAGCCAAGCGCCGGGGGGAAGCCCGTGGGAAAAACTGTTTTTT
NA	TRBV28	TRBJ2-7	TRBD2	CASVPAGLAGEYF	TGTGCCAGCGTTCCCGCCGGACTAGCTGGGGAGTACTTC
NA	TRBV18	TRBJ1-4	TRBD1	CASSPRQGDEKLFF	TGTGCCAGCTCACCACGACAGGGGGACGAAAAACTGTTTTTT
NA	TRBV6-1	TRBJ1-1	NA	CASSERGNTEAFF	TGTGCCAGCAGTGAAAGGGGGAACACTGAAGCTTTCTTT
NA	TRBV5-1	TRBJ2-7	TRBD2	CASTELAGGFYEQYF	TGCGCCAGCACCGAACTAGCGGGGGGGTTCTACGAGCAGTACTTC
NA	TRBV9	TRBJ1-5	TRBD1	CASTQQGAPGNQPQHF	TGCGCCAGCACCCAACAGGGGGCGCCCGGCAATCAGCCCCAGCATTTT
NA	TRBV10-3	TRBJ1-1	NA	CAISSGFMNTEAFF	TGTGCCATCAGTTCGGGATTCATGAACACTGAAGCTTTCTTT
NA	TRBV15	TRBJ1-1	NA	CATSRETPPNTEAFF	TGTGCCACCAGCCGCGAGACACCACCGAACACTGAAGCTTTCTTT
few	TRBV20-1	TRBJ1-3	NA	CSALGGNTIYF	TGCAGTGCTCTCGGTGGAAACACCATATATTTT
NA	TRBV2	TRBJ1-1	NA	CASSGQANTEAFF	TGTGCCAGCAGTGGACAGGCTAACACTGAAGCTTTCTTT
NA	TRBV12-5	TRBJ2-1	TRBD2	CASGLGKTSGGYNEQFF	TGTGCTAGTGGTTTGGGAAAGACTAGCGGGGGTTACAATGAGCAGTTCTTC
NA	TRBV11-3	TRBJ2-3	TRBD1	CASSAGGADTQYF	TGTGCCAGCAGCGCAGGGGGCGCAGATACGCAGTATTTT
NA	TRBV6-1	TRBJ1-6	NA	CASRGTANNSPLHF	TGTGCCAGCAGAGGTACAGCAAATAATTCACCCCTCCACTTT
NA	TRBV18	TRBJ2-1	NA	CASSPLANEQFF	TGTGCCAGCTCACCACTAGCCAATGAGCAGTTCTTC
NA	TRBV5-1	TRBJ2-1	TRBD1	CASSPRTGGQIYNEQFF	TGCGCCAGCAGCCCCCGGACAGGGGGACAAATTTACAATGAGCAGTTCTTC
NA	TRBV6-1	TRBJ2-5	NA	CASSASAFAIQETQYF	TGTGCCAGCAGTGCCAGTGCATTCGCAATACAAGAGACCCAGTACTTC
NA	TRBV7-9	TRBJ2-5	NA	CASSLVPGETQYF	TGTGCCAGCAGCTTAGTTCCGGGAGAGACCCAGTACTTC
NA	TRBV10-1	TRBJ1-5	TRBD1	CASSLGTAFPQHF	TGCGCCAGCAGCCTCGGGACAGCCTTCCCCCAGCATTTT
NA	TRBV7-9	TRBJ1-6	NA	CASSPLDRGNSPLHF	TGTGCCAGCAGCCCCCTGGACAGAGGAAATTCACCCCTCCACTTT
NA	TRBV15	TRBJ2-7	TRBD1	CATSREGMTGEPYEQYF	TGTGCCACCAGCAGAGAAGGGATGACAGGGGAGCCCTACGAGCAGTACTTC
once	TRBV19	TRBJ2-5	TRBD2	CASSPWTSEETQYF	TGTGCCAGTAGCCCCTGGACTAGCGAAGAGACCCAGTACTTC
NA	TRBV18	TRBJ2-7	NA	CASSRTAAYEQYF	TGTGCCAGCTCACGGACAGCCGCCTACGAGCAGTACTTC
NA	TRBV4-1	TRBJ2-2	NA	CASPPYRDRTGELFF	TGCGCCAGCCCGCCCTACAGGGATCGCACCGGGGAGCTGTTTTTT
NA	TRBV2	TRBJ1-1	NA	CASKQFVTEAFF	TGTGCCAGCAAACAGTTCGTCACTGAAGCTTTCTTT
NA	TRBV11-3	TRBJ2-1	TRBD2	CASSFSGADNEQFF	TGTGCCAGCAGCTTCAGCGGGGCCGACAATGAGCAGTTCTTC
NA	TRBV10-3	TRBJ2-1	TRBD2	CAISGGTSGYNEQFF	TGTGCCATCAGTGGTGGGACTAGCGGATACAATGAGCAGTTCTTC
few	TRBV7-6	TRBJ2-2	NA	CASSPAVLTGELFF	TGTGCCAGCAGCCCCGCGGTGCTCACCGGGGAGCTGTTTTTT
once	TRBV19	TRBJ1-4	NA	CASSRGFPGEEKLFF	TGTGCCAGTAGCCGGGGATTCCCGGGGGAAGAAAAACTGTTTTTT
NA	TRBV14	TRBJ1-1	NA	CASSQSGLMNTEAFF	TGTGCCAGCAGCCAATCCGGACTGATGAACACTGAAGCTTTCTTT
NA	TRBV15	TRBJ1-6	NA	CATSAVQESPLHF	TGTGCCACCAGCGCTGTTCAGGAATCACCCCTCCACTTT
once	TRBV5-1	TRBJ2-5	TRBD2	CASKASGSVETQYF	TGCGCCAGCAAGGCTAGCGGGAGCGTAGAGACCCAGTACTTC
NA	TRBV6-5	TRBJ2-7	TRBD1	CASGQGVGYEQYF	TGTGCCAGCGGGCAGGGGGTGGGCTACGAGCAGTACTTC
few	TRBV9	TRBJ2-1	TRBD2	CASSARGTSGSLNEQFF	TGTGCCAGCAGCGCCCGGGGGACTAGCGGGAGTCTCAATGAGCAGTTCTTC
NA	TRBV9	TRBJ2-7	TRBD2	CASSVGGGVDYEQYF	TGTGCCAGCAGCGTAGGGGGAGGGGTGGACTACGAGCAGTACTTC
NA	TRBV7-9	TRBJ2-5	NA	CASSFQGGGETQYF	TGTGCCAGCAGCTTTCAGGGGGGCGGGGAGACCCAGTACTTC
NA	TRBV12-1	TRBJ2-1	NA	CASSFGSSSYNEQFF	TGTGCCAGCAGCTTCGGGTCGAGCTCCTACAATGAGCAGTTCTTC
NA	TRBV25-1	TRBJ1-5	NA	CASSETGTNQPQHF	TGTGCCAGCAGTGAAACAGGTACCAATCAGCCCCAGCATTTT
NA	TRBV29-1	TRBJ2-1	TRBD1	CSVGQGYEQFF	TGCAGCGTGGGACAGGGTTATGAGCAGTTCTTC
NA	TRBV11-2	TRBJ2-5	TRBD2	CASCIAGLQETQYF	TGTGCCAGCTGTATAGCGGGTCTTCAAGAGACCCAGTACTTC
NA	TRBV19	TRBJ1-1	TRBD1	CASSRQGTNTEAFF	TGTGCCAGTAGCAGACAGGGGACGAACACTGAAGCTTTCTTT
few	TRBV29-1	TRBJ2-3	TRBD2	CSVERLAGSDRSTDTQYF	TGCAGCGTCGAGAGACTAGCGGGGTCAGACAGGAGTACAGATACGCAGTATTTT
NA	TRBV5-6	TRBJ2-7	NA	CASSWGPYEQYF	TGTGCCAGCAGCTGGGGGCCCTACGAGCAGTACTTC
NA	TRBV7-6	TRBJ2-1	TRBD1	CASSSGQNNEQFF	TGTGCCAGCAGCTCGGGACAGAACAATGAGCAGTTCTTC